This TCR beta chain was identified during a study of T cells in Graves' hyperthyroidism and ophthalmopathy. About the research overall: Peripheral blood specimens were obtained at initial diagnosis, prior to any treatment.

Diagnostic decisions used clinical symptoms, serum thyroxine and TRAb, thyroid ultrasound and orbital computed tomography. PBMCs stemmed from 10 ml fresh peripheral blood. There are 13 residues in the CDR3. Germline V gene lookup returns CDR1 MNHEY and CDR2 SVGEGT. V was shortened by 5 bases and J by 7 bases, with 14 bases between the two germline ends. Study conclusions and caveats: Appearing also in blood were most of the thyroid clonotypes expanded above 0.001.

This clonotype has a count of ten or more. What it binds is not known. Amplification yielded TCR beta CDR3 regions, with RNA transcripts as the source. RT-PCR in the first round (using the HTBI primer set) targeted the TCR CDR3. TCRdb reanalysed the multiplex PCR reads using MiXCR and keeps one entry per CDR3 protein. The sample carries about 350,000 distinct CDR3 sequences, around 14% recorded once. The genes are TRBV6-2 or TRBV6-3 and TRBJ1-2; the D gene is possibly TRBD1 (5 bases). Material: blood. This receptor was obtained from a woman in her thirties with Graves' hyperthyroidism. In DNA form, the CDR3 reads TGTGCCAGCAGTCGGGACCTAGCTGGTGGCTACACCTTC. Translated: CASSRDLAGGYTF.